This passage covers 26 T cell receptor beta chains from one sample sequenced in a study of blood T cell repertoires in COVID-19. Clones were read by immunoSEQ multiplex PCR, and TCRdb kept only the in-frame ones, dropping some. The sample gives hundreds of thousands of clones, around nine tenths of which show up once; around 1.4% is in the top ten. The specimen was peripheral blood. These receptors all come from an elderly man with acute or convalescent COVID-19.

V gene TRBV19 combines with J gene TRBJ2-2, with 10 bases identical to TRBD1. This CDR3 has 15 residues. V was pared by 3 bases and J by 7 bases, with 5 bases of the junction left unmatched. The germline V gene has CDR1 LNHDA and CDR2 SQIVND (reference sequence). The CDR3 nucleotides are TGTGCCAGTAGTATGGGGACAGGGGTCGGCGGGGAGCTGTTTTTT. It encodes CASSMGTGVGGELFF.

The chain employs TRBV7-9 and TRBJ2-5; 10 nucleotides match TRBD2. V shed 5 bases, J shed 7 bases, and the junction held 16 bases outside the gene matches. CDR1 is SEHNR and CDR2 is FQNEAQ in the germline V gene (reference sequence). The CDR3 has 17 residues. The CDR3 DNA is TGTGCCAGCAGCATAGAGGTAGCTAGCGGGAGTTCGGCGACCCAGTACTTC. It encodes CASSIEVASGSSATQYF.

The chain uses TRBV7-2 and TRBJ2-3; TRBD2 agrees at 9 bases. The V segment lost 1 base and the J segment 5 bases; nucleotides outside the gene matches: 7. The CDR3 extends over 16 amino acids. Germline V gene lookup returns CDR1 SGHTA and CDR2 FQGNSA. The CDR3 loop reads CASSLGGGRARDTQYF. Here the CDR3 DNA reads TGTGCCAGCAGCTTAGGGGGCGGGAGGGCCAGAGATACGCAGTATTTT.

V and J are TRBV5-8 and TRBJ2-1; 8 nucleotides align to TRBD2. The CDR3 is 17 amino acids. Germline trimming cut 4 bases from V and 3 bases from J; bases unmatched to any gene: 12. Germline CDR1 reads SGHTS; CDR2 reads YDEGEE. In nucleotides, the CDR3 is TGTGCCAGCAGCCCACTACCAGGGGCGGGGGGCTACAATGAGCAGTTCTTC. Its protein product is CASSPLPGAGGYNEQFF.

The V and J genes are TRBV13 and TRBJ2-5; 9 positions match TRBD2. Trimming at V came to 8 bases and at J to 2 bases, leaving 6 bases not matched to a gene. CDR3 length: 14 residues. Germline V CDR1 and CDR2: PRHDT, FYEKMQ (reference sequence). CDR3 DNA: TGTGCCAGCGGTATAGCGGGGGTTCAAGAGACCCAGTACTTC. The encoded protein is CASGIAGVQETQYF.

The chain couples TRBV6-5 to TRBJ2-7; a weak D match, TRBD1 (5 bases). Per the germline V gene, CDR1 is MNHEY and CDR2 is SVGAGI. The CDR3 runs 13 residues. V was trimmed by 7 bases and J by 6 bases, leaving 16 bases between them. For the CDR3, the DNA is TGTGCCAGCACCCAGGGTACGGAATCCGAGCAGTACTTC. It specifies CASTQGTESEQYF.

This chain links TRBV11-2 with TRBJ2-6; D possibly corresponds to TRBD2 (6 bases). This CDR3 is 16 amino acids long. Trimming removed 1 base from V and 1 base from J, with 8 bases in between. CDR1 SGHAT and CDR2 FQNNGV come from the germline V gene. The CDR3 region is CASSLVRGSGANVLTF. The CDR3, as DNA: TGTGCCAGCAGCTTAGTTCGGGGGTCTGGGGCCAACGTCCTGACTTTC.

This clone showed up just once. The V call is TRBV7-3, the J call TRBJ2-7, with TRBD1 matching over 9 bases. The germline gives CDR1 SGHTA, CDR2 FQGTGA. Losses at the gene ends were 1 base for V and 5 bases for J; bases not matched to a gene: 6. The CDR3 contains 15 residues. The CDR3 bases are TGTGCCAGCAGCTTAAGTACAGGGGGCATCAACGAGCAGTACTTC. The encoded protein is CASSLSTGGINEQYF.

The chain links TRBV7-9 to TRBJ2-2, with 7 positions matching TRBD2. V dropped 5 bases and J dropped 6; count of bases not matched to a gene: 9. In germline, CDR1 is SEHNR, CDR2 FQNEAQ (reference sequence). CDR3 length: 15 amino acids. CDR3 nucleotides: TGTGCCAGCAGCCGGACTAGTTCCGGTGCCGGGGAGCTGTTTTTT. Protein sequence: CASSRTSSGAGELFF. Supplemented by reference TRBV7-9 and TRBJ2-2, the full variable domain reads DTGVSQNPRHKITKRGQNVTFRCDPISEHNRLYWYRQTLGQGPEFLTYFQNEAQLEKSRLLSDRFSAERPKGSFSTLEIQRTEQGDSAMYLCASSRTSSGAGELFFGEGSRLTVL.

The chain is built from TRBV7-2 and TRBJ1-5, with 7 bases matching TRBD1. In germline, CDR1 is SGHTA, CDR2 FQGNSA. Trimming took 5 bases from V and 5 from J; bases not matched to a gene: 6. This CDR3 comprises 14 residues. The CDR3 reads CASSEGQTYQPQHF. CDR3 DNA: TGTGCCAGCAGCGAGGGACAGACTTATCAGCCCCAGCATTTT.

This sequence joins TRBV27 and TRBJ2-2; 11 nucleotides agree with TRBD1. Germline lookup yields CDR1 MNHEY and CDR2 SMNVEV (reference sequence). Trimming took 1 base from V and 4 from J; bases not matched to a gene: 5. The CDR3 is 17 residues long. CDR3 sequence (DNA): TGTGCCAGCAGTTTATACGGGGACAGGGGGGGCACCGGGGAGCTGTTTTTT. This codes for CASSLYGDRGGTGELFF.

The J gene is TRBJ1-3, the V gene TRBV19, with a possible D match to TRBD1 (6 bases). The CDR3 consists of 14 residues. Per germline, CDR1 LNHDA and CDR2 SQIVND (reference sequence). Trimming stripped 7 bases from V and 4 bases from J, with 14 bases between. CDR3 amino acids: CASTDQGPGNTIYF. The CDR3 nucleotides are TGTGCCAGTACTGATCAGGGGCCAGGAAACACCATATATTTT.

This clone occurred once. The J gene is TRBJ2-7, the V gene TRBV7-8; perhaps TRBD1 as D (5 bases). This CDR3 has 17 amino acids. Trimming took 6 bases from V and 4 from J, leaving 25 bases between them. Germline CDR1 is SGHVS and CDR2 is FQNEAQ. CDR3 protein: CASSAHPGSQAAYEQYF. The CDR3 region has the DNA TGTGCCAGCAGTGCACACCCAGGCTCACAGGCCGCATACGAGCAGTACTTC.

The chain uses TRBV5-4 and TRBJ1-4; no definite D call. The CDR3 is 13 amino acids. V lost 4 bases to trimming and J lost 6 bases, with 10 bases between them. In germline, CDR1 is SGHNT, CDR2 YYREEE (reference sequence). The CDR3 DNA reads TGTGCCAGCAGCCCAGAAGTCGATGAAAAACTGTTTTTT. It encodes CASSPEVDEKLFF.

This clone was picked up one time. V usage is TRBV15 and J usage is TRBJ1-6; D ambiguous. Looked up from germline, CDR1 is LNHNV and CDR2 is YYDKDF (reference sequence). The CDR3 is 16 residues long. Trimming stripped 0 bases from V and 7 bases from J, with 13 bases between. The CDR3 is CATSRDQGGMNSPLHF. CDR3 sequence (DNA): TGTGCCACCAGCAGAGATCAAGGAGGGATGAATTCACCCCTCCACTTT.

CDR3 sequence reads: CASHGGVGTNYGYTF. DNA for the CDR3: TGTGCCAGTCATGGGGGGGTCGGTACTAACTATGGCTACACCTTC. The chain recombines TRBV19 with TRBJ1-2; perhaps TRBD1 as D (5 bases). The ends were cut back, 8 bases at V and 0 bases at J, with 16 bases in the middle. Germline V CDR1 and CDR2: LNHDA, SQIVND (reference sequence). The length of the CDR3 is 15 residues.

This chain links TRBV4-1 with TRBJ1-1; TRBD1 aligns across 8 bases. The CDR3 is made up of 18 amino acids. Germline values: CDR1 MGHRA, CDR2 YSYEKL. The J segment lost 0 bases and the V segment lost 0 bases, leaving 9 bases of the junction unmatched. The CDR3 spells CASSQDRGTGSMNTEAFF. CDR3 DNA sequence: TGCGCCAGCAGCCAAGATCGGGGGACAGGCTCTATGAACACTGAAGCTTTCTTT.

This clone has more than one count but fewer than ten. The chain couples TRBV19 to TRBJ1-3; D not resolved. CDR1 and CDR2 (germline): LNHDA, SQIVND (reference sequence). This CDR3 region has 14 residues. Trimming took off 9 bases at V and 2 bases at J, with 14 bases between the two ends. The CDR3: CASRYNQPGNTIYF. The CDR3 DNA follows: TGTGCCAGCCGTTACAATCAACCTGGAAACACCATATATTTT.

The chain is built from TRBV27 and TRBJ1-3; D is possibly TRBD1 (6 bases). The ends were cut back, 5 bases at V and 3 bases at J, with 14 bases in the middle. There are 15 residues in the CDR3. Germline V gives CDR1 MNHEY, CDR2 SMNVEV (reference sequence). CDR3 in DNA: TGTGCCAGCAGTCCGACAGGTATCGGTGGAAACACCATATATTTT. Translated, it gives CASSPTGIGGNTIYF.

Of note for this clone: One end of the junction is discordant with germline, which a read error may explain. V and J are TRBV4-1 and TRBJ2-1, with D unresolved. The germline CDR1 and CDR2 sequences are MGHRA and YSYEKL. The CDR3 runs to 16 residues. The CDR3 DNA reads as TGCGCCAGCAGCCAAGGGAGTGGTGGCAGCTACAATAAGCAGTTCTTC. As protein: CASSQGSGGSYNKQFF.

This chain uses TRBV6-5 with TRBJ1-6; weak D call: TRBD1 (5 bases). This CDR3 has 16 amino acids. V gave up 0 bases and J gave up 6 bases, with 12 bases separating them. The germline gives CDR1 MNHEY, CDR2 SVGAGI. Written as DNA, the CDR3 is TGTGCCAGCAGTTACTCATTACAGGCTTCTAATTCACCCCTCCACTTT. Translation: CASSYSLQASNSPLHF.

This clone has more than one count but fewer than ten. The chain couples TRBV10-3 to TRBJ2-7, with 8 bases lining up with TRBD1. Germline CDR1 and CDR2: ENHRY and SYGVKD. The trim removed 7 bases at V and 6 bases at J, leaving 8 bases unmatched. This CDR3 is built from 13 residues. CDR3 protein: CAINPRGQGEQYF. In DNA, the CDR3 is TGTGCCATCAACCCCAGGGGGCAGGGCGAGCAGTACTTC.

The chain has TRBV5-1 and TRBJ2-3; D remains ambiguous. The CDR3 extends over 12 amino acids. Germline V gene sequence: CDR1 SGHRS, CDR2 YFSETQ. The germline V and J ends were trimmed by 4 bases and 3 bases, with 6 bases remaining between them. Written as DNA, the CDR3 is TGCGCCAGCAGCCTACCAACAGATACGCAGTATTTT. The encoded protein is CASSLPTDTQYF.

The V call is TRBV4-2, the J call TRBJ1-1; 9 positions match TRBD1. After removal of 4 bases from V and 1 base from J, the junction contained 4 bases not matched to a gene. Germline CDR1 LGHNA, CDR2 YNFKEQ. The CDR3 sequence is 15 residues long. Here the CDR3 reads CASSLETGGNTEAFF. The CDR3 region has the DNA TGTGCCAGCAGCCTGGAGACAGGGGGGAACACTGAAGCTTTCTTT.

The CDR3: CASSQYSGTGGYSPLHF. CDR3 in DNA: TGTGCCAGCAGCCAATATAGCGGGACAGGGGGATATTCACCCCTCCACTTT. The chain employs TRBV14 and TRBJ1-6; 11 nucleotides line up with TRBD1. The CDR3 runs to 17 residues. The germline V gene encodes CDR1 SGHDN and CDR2 FVKESK. J lost 8 bases, V lost 2 bases, and 8 bases had no gene match. The whole variable domain, filled in from reference TRBV14 and TRBJ1-6, reads EAGVTQFPSHSVIEKGQTVTLRCDPISGHDNLYWYRRVMGKEIKFLLHFVKESKQDESGMPNNRFLAERTGGTYSTLKVQPAELEDSGVYFCASSQYSGTGGYSPLHFGNGTRLTVT.

The chain has TRBV27 and TRBJ2-4; D is unresolved. V was shortened by 8 bases and J by 3 bases, with 14 bases between the two germline ends. From germline, CDR1 is MNHEY and CDR2 SMNVEV (reference sequence). The CDR3 is made up of 14 amino acids. CDR3 DNA: TGTGCCAGCCACGCTGAGCGATACAAAAACATTCAGTACTTC. This gives the protein CASHAERYKNIQYF.